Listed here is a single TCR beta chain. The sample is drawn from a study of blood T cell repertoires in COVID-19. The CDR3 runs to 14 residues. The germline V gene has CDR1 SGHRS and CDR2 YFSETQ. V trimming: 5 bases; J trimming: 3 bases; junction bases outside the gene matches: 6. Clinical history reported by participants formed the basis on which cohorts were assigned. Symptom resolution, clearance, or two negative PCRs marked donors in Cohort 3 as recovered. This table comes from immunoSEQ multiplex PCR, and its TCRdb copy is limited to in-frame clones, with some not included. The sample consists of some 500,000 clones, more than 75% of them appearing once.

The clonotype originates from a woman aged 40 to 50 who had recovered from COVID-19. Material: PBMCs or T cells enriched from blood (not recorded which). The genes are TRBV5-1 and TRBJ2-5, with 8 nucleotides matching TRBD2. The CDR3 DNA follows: TGCGCCAGCAGACGGGGGCGGGAGGAAGAGACCCAGTACTTC. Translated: CASRRGREEETQYF. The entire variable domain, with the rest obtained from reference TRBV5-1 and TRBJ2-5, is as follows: KAGVTQTPRYLIKTRGQQVTLSCSPISGHRSVSWYQQTPGQGLQFLFEYFSETQRNKGNFPGRFSGRQFSNSRSEMNVSTLELGDSALYLCASRRGREEETQYFGPGTRLLVL.